This paragraph covers one T cell receptor (beta chain) sequence. Its antigen remains unknown. Gene names follow the mouse nomenclature. The read terminates 1 residue before the CDR3 end, so the remaining end is supplied by the germline J gene. This sample's time point: mouse harvest day 7 after allogeneic transplant. Mouse grafts combined 10^7 T-cell-depleted bone marrow cells with 10^6 splenic CD5+ T cells. This mouse GVHD model was MHC-mismatched B6 to BALB/c, profiled day 7 or 14. The table came from immunoSEQ multiplex PCR; TCRdb's copy has only in-frame clones and leaves some out. The data hold around 1,800 clones, with around 60% observed a single time. The data were taken from a study of tissue T cells after allogeneic stem cell transplantation. Overall study findings and caveats: Which tissue TCRs were alloreactive or antigen-specific was not determined. Some clones might be persisting host cells. Blood and spleen captured only part of the tissue TCR repertoire. Sampling depth was limited, and the cohort was small and clinically varied.

V was trimmed by 7 bases and J by 1 base, leaving 5 bases between them. The CDR3 is made up of 12 amino acids. Germline CDR1 KGHPV, CDR2 FQNQEV (reference sequence). The sequenced sample was liver tissue. The receptor was isolated from a female BALB/c mouse given C57BL/6 T cells with graft-versus-host disease after an allogeneic hematopoietic cell transplant. The chain uses TRBV26 and TRBJ1-5; D unresolved. CDR3 loop: CASKGNNQAPLF. The CDR3 DNA, read in part, is TGTGCCAGCAAAGGGAACAACCAGGCTCCGCTT.